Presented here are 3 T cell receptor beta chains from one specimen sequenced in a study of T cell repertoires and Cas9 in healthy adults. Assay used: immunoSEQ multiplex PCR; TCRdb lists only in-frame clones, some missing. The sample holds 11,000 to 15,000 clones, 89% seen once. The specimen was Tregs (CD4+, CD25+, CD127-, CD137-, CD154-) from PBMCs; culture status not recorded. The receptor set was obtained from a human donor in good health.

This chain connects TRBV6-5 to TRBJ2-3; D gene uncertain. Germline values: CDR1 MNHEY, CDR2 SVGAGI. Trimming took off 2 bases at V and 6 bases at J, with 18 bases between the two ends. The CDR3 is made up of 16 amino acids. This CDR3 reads CASSYMGRRTLDTQYF. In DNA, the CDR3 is TGTGCCAGCAGTTACATGGGCAGGAGAACGCTCGATACGCAGTATTTT.

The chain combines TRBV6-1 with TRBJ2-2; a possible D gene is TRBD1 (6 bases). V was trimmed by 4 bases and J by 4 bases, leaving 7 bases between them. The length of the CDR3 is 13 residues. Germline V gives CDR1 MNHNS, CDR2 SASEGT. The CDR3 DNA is TGTGCCAGCAGTGCAGGGGTCACCGGGGAGCTGTTTTTT. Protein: CASSAGVTGELFF.

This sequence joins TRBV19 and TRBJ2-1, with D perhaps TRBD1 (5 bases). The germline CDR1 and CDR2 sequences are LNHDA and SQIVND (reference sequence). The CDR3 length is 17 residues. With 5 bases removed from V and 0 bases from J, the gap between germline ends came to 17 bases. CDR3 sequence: CASSFPQGRSSYNEQFF. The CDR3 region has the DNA TGTGCCAGTAGTTTCCCCCAGGGCCGGAGCTCCTACAATGAGCAGTTCTTC.